This entry lists 21 T cell receptor beta chains sequenced from one sample in a study of cytomegalovirus exposure and HLA in healthy donors. PCR employed 60 Vbeta and 13 Jbeta primers. Here immunoSEQ multiplex PCR was the method, and the copy in TCRdb shows in-frame clones only, minus some. The data show roughly 180,000 clones, around 80% seen once. Sample: PBMCs. All receptors derive from a man aged 30 to 39 in good health and CMV-seropositive.

This chain joins TRBV4-1 and TRBJ2-7; TRBD2 matches at 10 bases. Germline trimming cut 1 base from V and 6 bases from J; bases unmatched to any gene: 3. The CDR3 runs 14 residues. Germline values: CDR1 MGHRA, CDR2 YSYEKL. CDR3 region: CASSQARTSGEQYF. Here the CDR3 DNA reads TGCGCCAGCAGCCAAGCCCGGACTAGCGGCGAGCAGTACTTC.

Here the CDR3 DNA reads TGCGCCAGCAGCCAACATAGGACAGTTACCTACGAGCAGTACTTC. It codes for CASSQHRTVTYEQYF. The V and J genes are TRBV4-1 and TRBJ2-7, with D possibly TRBD1 on 6 matching bases. The CDR3 is 15 amino acids. Trimming shortened V by 2 bases and J by 2 bases, and 13 bases separated the two germline ends. Germline V gives CDR1 MGHRA, CDR2 YSYEKL.

The rearrangement joins TRBV6-5 to TRBJ1-2; 8 bases match TRBD1. The CDR3 extends over 13 amino acids. Trimming removed 6 bases from V and 3 bases from J; junction bases left unmatched: 3. Germline lookup yields CDR1 MNHEY and CDR2 SVGAGI. CDR3 DNA sequence: TGTGCCAGCAGGACGACAGGGGACTATGGCTACACCTTC. Translated: CASRTTGDYGYTF.

CDR3 loop: CASSETFYRLYQETQYF. DNA for the CDR3: TGTGCCAGCAGTGAAACTTTCTACCGCTTGTACCAAGAGACCCAGTACTTC. The chain joins TRBV6-1 to TRBJ2-5; no clear D gene. Germline-derived CDR1 and CDR2 are MNHNS and SASEGT. Trimming took off 2 bases at V and 0 bases at J, with 16 bases between the two ends. This CDR3 comprises 17 residues.

The gene calls are TRBV7-3 and TRBJ2-6; 7 bases match TRBD1. Germline CDR1 is SGHTA and CDR2 is FQGTGA. V trimming: 1 base; J trimming: 3 bases; junction bases outside the gene matches: 3. CDR3 length: 16 residues. CDR3 sequence: CASSLRTGLGANVLTF. The CDR3, as DNA: TGTGCCAGCAGCTTAAGGACAGGTCTTGGGGCCAACGTCCTGACTTTC.

The chain couples TRBV5-1 to TRBJ2-3, with 9 bases fitting TRBD1. Germline V lookup: CDR1 SGHRS, CDR2 YFSETQ. The V and J ends lost 6 bases and 4 bases, in that order; junction bases with no gene match: 12. The CDR3 sequence is 16 residues long. CDR3 region: CASKWTGALPSDTQYF. Here the CDR3 DNA reads TGCGCCAGCAAATGGACAGGGGCCCTTCCCTCAGATACGCAGTATTTT. The entire variable domain, with the rest obtained from reference TRBV5-1 and TRBJ2-3, is as follows: KAGVTQTPRYLIKTRGQQVTLSCSPISGHRSVSWYQQTPGQGLQFLFEYFSETQRNKGNFPGRFSGRQFSNSRSEMNVSTLELGDSALYLCASKWTGALPSDTQYFGPGTRLTVL.

The chain recombines TRBV11-2 with TRBJ1-1, with a tentative D call TRBD1 (6 bases). The CDR3 has 16 residues. The germline V and J ends were trimmed by 5 bases and 4 bases, with 20 bases remaining between them. Germline loops: CDR1 SGHAT, CDR2 FQNNGV. As DNA, the CDR3 is TGTGCCAGCAGCCCCCCACCAGGGGCCTGGAGCACTGAAGCTTTCTTT. Its protein is CASSPPPGAWSTEAFF.

This chain links TRBV28 with TRBJ1-1; 8 nucleotides agree with TRBD1. The CDR3 totals 15 residues. Per the germline V gene, CDR1 is MDHEN and CDR2 is SYDVKM. Unmatched junction bases numbered 8, after V lost 7 bases and J lost 1 base. The DNA for the CDR3 is TGTGCCAGCACCTCCGTGGGGACAGGGAACACTGAAGCTTTCTTT. This translates into CASTSVGTGNTEAFF.

V and J are TRBV5-1 and TRBJ2-1, with D possibly TRBD2 on 6 matching bases. This CDR3 has 15 amino acids. Trimming left V 4 bases short and J 0 bases short, with 11 bases between. Germline-derived CDR1 and CDR2 are SGHRS and YFSETQ. CDR3 coding DNA: TGCGCCAGCAGCCCGGGGGTGGGCTCCTACAATGAGCAGTTCTTC. Its protein product is CASSPGVGSYNEQFF.

This clone has just one count. The chain uses TRBV7-9 and TRBJ2-1; the D gene is possibly TRBD2 (6 bases). Per the germline V gene, CDR1 is SEHNR and CDR2 is FQNEAQ (reference sequence). This CDR3 is built from 16 residues. With 5 bases removed from V and 6 bases from J, the gap between germline ends came to 20 bases. CDR3 bases: TGTGCCAGCAGCGAGAAGGTTTCGGGAGAGAGCAATGAGCAGTTCTTC. This translates into CASSEKVSGESNEQFF. The complete variable domain, with remaining parts taken from reference TRBV7-9 and TRBJ2-1, reads DTGVSQNPRHKITKRGQNVTFRCDPISEHNRLYWYRQTLGQGPEFLTYFQNEAQLEKSRLLSDRFSAERPKGSFSTLEIQRTEQGDSAMYLCASSEKVSGESNEQFFGPGTRLTVL.

V usage is TRBV19 and J usage is TRBJ1-6, with D perhaps TRBD1 (5 bases). The germline gives CDR1 LNHDA, CDR2 SQIVND (reference sequence). This CDR3 is 16 amino acids long. V lost 6 bases and J 0 bases, leaving 12 bases between the germline ends. The CDR3 spells CASRSGGGSYNSPLHF. CDR3 DNA sequence: TGTGCCAGTAGATCCGGGGGTGGCTCCTATAATTCACCCCTCCACTTT.

The gene calls are TRBV5-1 and TRBJ2-7; 8 bases match TRBD1. The germline V gene has CDR1 SGHRS and CDR2 YFSETQ. This CDR3 is 14 amino acids long. The V gene end was trimmed by 4 bases and the J gene end by 3 bases; junction bases not matched to a gene: 6. The CDR3 here is CASSPGTGNYEQYF. CDR3 sequence (DNA): TGCGCCAGCAGCCCGGGGACAGGAAACTACGAGCAGTACTTC.

Only one count was recorded for this clone. The chain joins TRBV10-1 to TRBJ2-1; 10 positions match TRBD2. CDR1 is WNHNN, CDR2 SYGVQD, per germline (reference sequence). V trimming: 5 bases; J trimming: 9 bases; junction bases outside the gene matches: 7. The CDR3 is made up of 14 amino acids. The CDR3 DNA is TGCGCCAGCAGTAGGGCTAGCGGGGGCGGTGAGCAGTTCTTC. Its translation is CASSRASGGGEQFF.

The chain recombines TRBV7-9 with TRBJ1-1; 7 bases agree with TRBD1. The CDR3 extends over 16 amino acids. J gave up 1 base and V 4 bases, and 9 bases lay outside the gene matches. Germline-derived CDR1 and CDR2 are SEHNR and FQNEAQ (reference sequence). The CDR3 DNA follows: TGTGCCAGCAGCTCCCGGACAGGTATCGGGAACACTGAAGCTTTCTTT. Translation gives CASSSRTGIGNTEAFF.

As concerns this clone: The sample holds other DNA sequences that translate to the same CDR3. The chain links TRBV7-3 to TRBJ2-2, with TRBD1 matching over 9 bases. Germline V gene lookup returns CDR1 SGHTA and CDR2 FQGTGA. The junction had 6 bases not matched to a gene; V was cut back by 5 bases and J by 5 bases. The CDR3 has 15 residues. The CDR3 bases are TGTGCCAGCAGCCCGACAGGGGGGGAAACCGGGGAGCTGTTTTTT. Its protein product is CASSPTGGETGELFF.

The chain combines TRBV7-2 with TRBJ2-1; maybe TRBD2 (5 bases). CDR3 length: 13 amino acids. Trimming removed 5 bases at V and 5 bases at J, with 10 bases between. Looked up from germline, CDR1 is SGHTA and CDR2 is FQGNSA. The CDR3 nucleotides are TGTGCCAGCAGCCCTGGACTTAACAATGAGCAGTTCTTC. Residues: CASSPGLNNEQFF.

V is TRBV7-2 and J is TRBJ2-2; 11 positions match TRBD2. The CDR3 runs to 15 residues. J lost 4 bases, V lost 4 bases, and 2 bases had no gene match. CDR1 SGHTA and CDR2 FQGNSA come from the germline V gene. The CDR3: CASSSSGGITGELFF. The CDR3 DNA reads TGTGCCAGCAGCTCTAGCGGGGGGATCACCGGGGAGCTGTTTTTT.

This chain links TRBV28 with TRBJ2-6, with D hard to call. V lost 2 bases to trimming and J lost 0 bases, with 8 bases between them. Germline assignment: CDR1 MDHEN and CDR2 SYDVKM. This CDR3 is built from 16 residues. The CDR3, as DNA: TGTGCCAGCAGTTTACTCCGGAGCTCTGGGGCCAACGTCCTGACTTTC. Amino acid sequence: CASSLLRSSGANVLTF.

The chain links TRBV7-9 to TRBJ2-1; TRBD2 agrees at 10 bases. The CDR3 loop spans 16 amino acids. The V gene end was trimmed by 5 bases and the J gene end by 7 bases; junction bases not matched to a gene: 11. Germline CDR1 is SEHNR and CDR2 is FQNEAQ (reference sequence). DNA for the CDR3: TGTGCCAGCAGCCCAGCAGCGGGAGGGCCGGCGAATGAGCAGTTCTTC. Its translation is CASSPAAGGPANEQFF. Drawing the rest from reference TRBV7-9 and TRBJ2-1, the complete variable domain is DTGVSQNPRHKITKRGQNVTFRCDPISEHNRLYWYRQTLGQGPEFLTYFQNEAQLEKSRLLSDRFSAERPKGSFSTLEIQRTEQGDSAMYLCASSPAAGGPANEQFFGPGTRLTVL.

The chain uses TRBV28 and TRBJ1-1, with D hard to call. Germline V gene lookup returns CDR1 MDHEN and CDR2 SYDVKM. Deletions cut 3 bases from V and 3 bases from J, with 5 bases between. This CDR3 comprises 12 residues. DNA for the CDR3: TGTGCCAGCAGTTTCTTCTACACTGAAGCTTTCTTT. It codes for CASSFFYTEAFF.

Regarding this clone: The same CDR3 can be traced to other DNA sequences in this sample. The CDR3 loop reads CASSPRQGATDTQYF. In DNA form, the CDR3 reads TGTGCCAGCAGCCCCAGACAGGGGGCCACAGATACGCAGTATTTT. The chain employs TRBV11-3 and TRBJ2-3, with 10 nucleotides matching TRBD1. The V gene's germline CDR1 is SGHNT and CDR2 YENEEA. V was pared by 5 bases and J by 2 bases, with 4 bases of the junction left unmatched. The CDR3 is made up of 15 amino acids.